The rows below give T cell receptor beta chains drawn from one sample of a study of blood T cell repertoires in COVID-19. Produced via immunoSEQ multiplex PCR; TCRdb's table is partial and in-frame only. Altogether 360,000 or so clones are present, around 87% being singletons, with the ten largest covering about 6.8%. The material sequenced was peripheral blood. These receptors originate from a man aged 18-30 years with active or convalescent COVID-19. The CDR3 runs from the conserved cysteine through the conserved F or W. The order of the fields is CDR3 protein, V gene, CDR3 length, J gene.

CASSLDWRGGVNEQFF	TRBV28	16	TRBJ2-1
CASSYAGPARGAFF	TRBV6-2/TRBV6-3	14	TRBJ1-1
CASSPQTRSYEQYF	TRBV18	14	TRBJ2-7
CASSGAGTGNTEAFF	TRBV7-2	15	TRBJ1-1
CAWSGLAGVNEQFF	TRBV30	14	TRBJ2-1
CASGWTGFPYEQYF	TRBV27	14	TRBJ2-7
CASSRLGREDGYTF	TRBV19	14	TRBJ1-2
CASSLVHRGNSPLHF	TRBV7-2	15	TRBJ1-6
CASSDRLPDYYNSPLHF	TRBV18	17	TRBJ1-6
CASSAAQGRTEAFF	TRBV9	14	TRBJ1-1
CASSVAGGGSTDTQYF	TRBV9	16	TRBJ2-3
CASSLAGPGASYGYTF	TRBV5-6	16	TRBJ1-2
CATSGRGGTEAFF	TRBV24-1	13	TRBJ1-1
CASTRREGQPQHF	TRBV28	13	TRBJ1-5
CASSSLAGDTDTQYF	TRBV5-1	15	TRBJ2-3
CASSSYLGQNEQFF	TRBV27	14	TRBJ2-1